A single sample gave rise to the 29 T cell receptor beta chains below, sequenced in a study of OX40 agonist ivuxolimab in advanced cancers. Here immunoSEQ multiplex PCR was the method, and the copy in TCRdb shows in-frame clones only, minus some. The sample has around 63,000 clones, 80% to 90% seen once; the top ten hold more than 10%. The sample consisted of CD4+ or CD8+ T cells sorted from blood, taken in a trial of the OX40 agonist ivuxolimab. The receptors shown here come from an adult with an advanced solid tumor such as melanoma, head and neck, liver or kidney cancer.

The chain recombines TRBV7-2 with TRBJ2-7; D is possibly TRBD1 (5 bases). The CDR3 sequence is 14 residues long. V shed 1 base and J shed 0 bases, with 7 bases lying between them. CDR1 and CDR2 from the germline V gene are SGHTA and FQGNSA. The CDR3 sequence: CASSLGDSSYEQYF. The CDR3, as DNA: TGTGCCAGCAGCTTAGGAGACAGCTCCTACGAGCAGTACTTC.

This clone came up a few times. This chain connects TRBV5-1 to TRBJ2-1; tentatively, D is TRBD1 (5 bases). The germline gives CDR1 SGHRS, CDR2 YFSETQ. The V and J ends lost 1 base and 6 bases respectively, with 8 bases between them. The CDR3 loop spans 13 amino acids. The CDR3 spells CASSLTGPNEQFF. The CDR3 DNA is TGCGCCAGCAGCTTGACAGGACCCAATGAGCAGTTCTTC.

The chain has TRBV10-1 and TRBJ2-7; D is uncertain. The CDR3 is 12 residues long. Germline V gives CDR1 WNHNN, CDR2 SYGVQD (reference sequence). Trimming removed 8 bases at V and 3 bases at J, with 11 bases between. The CDR3 reads CASGDWVYEQYF. As DNA, the CDR3 is TGCGCCAGCGGGGATTGGGTCTACGAGCAGTACTTC.

The chain employs TRBV19 and TRBJ1-5; 7 nucleotides align to TRBD1. Germline assignment: CDR1 LNHDA and CDR2 SQIVND (reference sequence). The CDR3 extends over 14 amino acids. Germline trimming cut 4 bases from V and 0 bases from J; bases unmatched to any gene: 0. The CDR3 reads CASSRQGSNQPQHF. In nucleotides, the CDR3 is TGTGCCAGTAGTAGACAGGGTAGCAATCAGCCCCAGCATTTT.

The chain couples TRBV28 to TRBJ1-5; no firm D call. The germline V and J ends were trimmed by 3 bases and 7 bases, with 4 bases remaining between them. CDR1 is MDHEN and CDR2 is SYDVKM in the germline V gene. The CDR3 sequence is 11 residues long. As DNA, the CDR3 is TGTGCCAGCAGTTTTAGGCAGCCCCAGCATTTT. Its protein product is CASSFRQPQHF.

The genes are TRBV2 and TRBJ2-5; TRBD2 agrees at 11 bases. Germline lookup yields CDR1 SNHLY and CDR2 FYNNEI. V was clipped by 5 bases and J by 2 bases; unmatched bases: 4. The CDR3 length is 15 residues. The DNA of the CDR3 is TGTGCCAGCAGTCGGCTAGCGGGAGGACAAGAGACCCAGTACTTC. The encoded protein is CASSRLAGGQETQYF.

J is TRBJ2-7 and V is TRBV2; D is perhaps TRBD1 (5 bases). Germline CDR1 SNHLY, CDR2 FYNNEI. Trimming took off 4 bases at V and 6 bases at J, with 16 bases between the two ends. This CDR3 region has 14 residues. In nucleotides, the CDR3 is TGTGCCAGCAGTGGACAGTTTAGAGAAGCCGAGCAGTACTTC. Its translation: CASSGQFREAEQYF.

The rearrangement joins TRBV4-1 to TRBJ2-1; D is perhaps TRBD1 or TRBD2 (5 bases each). Trimming took 8 bases from V and 10 from J, leaving 24 bases between them. This CDR3 spans 15 amino acids. Germline values: CDR1 MGHRA, CDR2 YSYEKL. The CDR3 sequence is CASQTGASPLGEQFF. The DNA for the CDR3 is TGCGCCAGCCAGACTGGGGCTAGCCCCCTAGGGGAGCAGTTCTTC.

The V gene is TRBV5-1, the J gene TRBJ2-1; 7 bases are shared with TRBD2. V shed 5 bases, J shed 4 bases, and the junction held 9 bases outside the gene matches. Germline V gives CDR1 SGHRS, CDR2 YFSETQ. There are 15 residues in the CDR3. CDR3 amino acids: CASSRSGNGYNEQFF. In DNA, the CDR3 is TGCGCCAGCAGTCGGAGCGGGAATGGGTACAATGAGCAGTTCTTC.

The chain joins TRBV23-1 to TRBJ2-6, with D possibly matching TRBD2 (5 bases). TRBV23-1 is treated as an ORF (open reading frame) with a function not yet certain. Between the trimmed V and J ends, which lost 0 bases and 0 bases, there was a span of 21 bases. The length of the CDR3 is 21 residues. The CDR3 DNA sequence: TGCGCCAGCAGTCAATCCCGCGCGGGCCCGATAACCTTCTCTGGGGCCAACGTCCTGACTTTC. Translated, it gives CASSQSRAGPITFSGANVLTF.

The chain combines TRBV5-6 with TRBJ2-3; perhaps TRBD2 as D (6 bases). The CDR3 is made up of 13 amino acids. From germline, CDR1 is SGHDT and CDR2 YYEEEE. The germline V and J ends were trimmed by 4 bases and 3 bases, with 9 bases remaining between them. Here the CDR3 DNA reads TGTGCCAGCAGCAGCGGGCCTACAGATACGCAGTATTTT. Translated: CASSSGPTDTQYF.

The chain employs TRBV5-1 and TRBJ2-7; TRBD1 aligns across 8 bases. The CDR3 contains 13 residues. The junction had 4 bases not matched to a gene; V was cut back by 4 bases and J by 4 bases. Germline V gene data show CDR1 as SGHRS and CDR2 as YFSETQ. CDR3 in DNA: TGCGCCAGCAGCACGGACAGGGATTACGAGCAGTACTTC. Its translation: CASSTDRDYEQYF.

The chain couples TRBV5-1 to TRBJ2-5; D perhaps matches TRBD2 (6 bases). The J call is uncertain, as TRBJ2-7 better fits the DNA end. The CDR3 is 15 amino acids. From germline, CDR1 is SGHRS and CDR2 YFSETQ. The CDR3 region is CASSLRLVRSYEQYF. CDR3 sequence (DNA): TGCGCCAGCAGCTTAAGACTAGTAAGGTCCTACGAGCAGTACTTC.

The CDR3 DNA sequence: TGTGCCAGCAGTGTTACAGGGGGCTTGAACACCGGGGAGCTGTTTTTT. Protein: CASSVTGGLNTGELFF. V gene TRBV2 combines with J gene TRBJ2-2; TRBD1 matches 9 bases. The CDR3 runs 16 residues. Germline V lookup: CDR1 SNHLY, CDR2 FYNNEI. V trimming: 4 bases; J trimming: 1 base; junction bases outside the gene matches: 4.

The gene calls are TRBV28 and TRBJ2-1, with a possible D match to TRBD1 (6 bases). Trimming pared 2 bases from V and 3 bases from J, leaving 14 bases between. The CDR3 extends over 16 amino acids. Germline V CDR1 and CDR2: MDHEN, SYDVKM. DNA for the CDR3: TGTGCCAGCAGTTTAATAGGCACAGGGCTCTACAATGAGCAGTTCTTC. Translated, it gives CASSLIGTGLYNEQFF. The full variable domain, its missing parts supplied by reference TRBV28 and TRBJ2-1, is DVKVTQSSRYLVKRTGEKVFLECVQDMDHENMFWYRQDPGLGLRLIYFSYDVKMKEKGDIPEGYSVSREKKERFSLILESASTNQTSMYLCASSLIGTGLYNEQFFGPGTRLTVL.

This clone was picked up a small number of times. The rearrangement uses TRBV4-2 and TRBJ2-5; 12 bases fit TRBD2. The germline V gene has CDR1 LGHNA and CDR2 YNFKEQ. With V trimmed by 1 base and J by 1 base, 1 base remained unmatched. The CDR3 is 16 amino acids. The CDR3 DNA follows: TGTGCCAGCAGCCAAGTGACTAGCGGGGGCCAAGAGACCCAGTACTTC. Its protein product is CASSQVTSGGQETQYF.

This clone was counted between two and nine times. V usage is TRBV29-1 and J usage is TRBJ2-1; D might be TRBD1 or TRBD2, each matching 5 bases. CDR1 is SQVTM and CDR2 is ANQGSEA in the germline V gene. V dropped 2 bases and J dropped 7 bases, with 24 bases sitting between them. The CDR3 has 17 amino acids. CDR3 DNA: TGCAGCGTTGAAAACAAGAGGGGATACCCCTCTGGGAATGAGCAGTTCTTC. This sequence encodes CSVENKRGYPSGNEQFF.

The chain combines TRBV5-1 with TRBJ1-6; D remains unclear. Per the germline V gene, CDR1 is SGHRS and CDR2 is YFSETQ. The CDR3 contains 15 residues. Trimming pared 4 bases from V and 10 bases from J, leaving 18 bases between. DNA for the CDR3: TGCGCCAGCAGCCCGCTAGCCGGGAAAGGGTCACCCCTCCACTTT. This translates into CASSPLAGKGSPLHF.

V is TRBV28 and J is TRBJ2-2; 9 positions agree with TRBD2. The J segment lost 2 bases and the V segment lost 7 bases, leaving 8 bases of the junction unmatched. The CDR3 totals 16 residues. Germline loops: CDR1 MDHEN, CDR2 SYDVKM. The CDR3 spells CASTISGGYNTGELFF. DNA of the CDR3: TGTGCCAGCACCATTAGCGGGGGATATAACACCGGGGAGCTGTTTTTT.

This chain connects TRBV28 to TRBJ2-1; D is uncertain. Germline V CDR1 and CDR2: MDHEN, SYDVKM. The germline V and J ends were trimmed by 7 bases and 10 bases, with 17 bases remaining between them. CDR3 length: 13 amino acids. CDR3 residues: CASTPAPPGEQFF. The CDR3 coding sequence is TGTGCCAGCACCCCCGCTCCCCCCGGGGAGCAGTTCTTC.

This chain joins TRBV19 and TRBJ2-2, with D maybe TRBD2 (6 bases). V lost 3 bases and J 6 bases, leaving 23 bases between the germline ends. Germline CDR1 reads LNHDA; CDR2 reads SQIVND (reference sequence). The CDR3 is 18 residues long. The CDR3 bases are TGTGCCAGTAGTATCCCGCCGGGACTGATATTAGCGGCCGGGGAGCTGTTTTTT. This translates into CASSIPPGLILAAGELFF.

V and J are TRBV7-6 and TRBJ2-3, with D uncertain. The V and J ends lost 1 base and 6 bases respectively, with 8 bases between them. The CDR3 is made up of 13 amino acids. CDR1 and CDR2 (germline): SGHVS, FNYEAQ. The CDR3 sequence is CASSLVQRDTQYF. DNA for the CDR3: TGTGCCAGCAGCTTAGTTCAGAGGGATACGCAGTATTTT.

The chain employs TRBV12-5 and TRBJ2-4, with TRBD1 matching over 8 bases. Unmatched junction bases numbered 19, after V lost 0 bases and J lost 0 bases. The CDR3 spans 22 residues. CDR1 is LGHNT, CDR2 FRNRAP, per germline. The chain's CDR3 is CASGLVPFQQGVYPLAKNIQYF. CDR3 sequence (DNA): TGTGCTAGTGGTTTGGTACCCTTCCAACAGGGGGTTTACCCACTAGCCAAAAACATTCAGTACTTC.

The chain carries TRBV5-4 and TRBJ2-3; TRBD2 is a possible D gene (5 bases). Germline-derived CDR1 and CDR2 are SGHNT and YYREEE (reference sequence). The V end was cut by 2 bases, the J end by 3 bases, with 13 bases between. The CDR3 contains 15 residues. For the CDR3, the DNA is TGTGCCAGCAGCTTAGGGTGGGAGTGGACAGATACGCAGTATTTT. Translated: CASSLGWEWTDTQYF.

V is TRBV13 and J is TRBJ2-7; 9 bases map to TRBD2. From germline, CDR1 is PRHDT and CDR2 FYEKMQ (reference sequence). J lost 1 base, V lost 0 bases, and 7 bases had no gene match. The CDR3 runs to 17 residues. The CDR3 DNA reads TGTGCCAGCAGCTTAGGGCCCGGGACTAGCCGATCCTACGAGCAGTACTTC. Encoded protein: CASSLGPGTSRSYEQYF.

V is TRBV28 and J is TRBJ2-2; 11 bases are a match to TRBD1. V lost 7 bases, J lost 4 bases, and 8 bases stayed unmatched. This CDR3 is 16 amino acids long. CDR1 and CDR2 from the germline V gene are MDHEN and SYDVKM. CDR3 nucleotide sequence: TGTGCCAGCACCTCCTCTGGGACAGGGGGCACCGGGGAGCTGTTTTTT. This sequence encodes CASTSSGTGGTGELFF.

The chain couples TRBV5-1 to TRBJ2-5; possible D gene TRBD2, 7 bases. Trimming took off 4 bases at V and 5 bases at J, with 15 bases between the two ends. The germline V gene has CDR1 SGHRS and CDR2 YFSETQ. The CDR3 runs 14 residues. The CDR3 spells CASSRGGAGETQYF. Written as DNA, the CDR3 is TGCGCCAGCAGCCGAGGGGGGGCCGGGGAGACCCAGTACTTC.

CDR3 protein: CASSFRRGLSYEQYF. CDR3 sequence (DNA): TGTGCCAGCAGCTTCAGGAGGGGGCTTTCCTACGAGCAGTACTTC. The V and J genes are TRBV5-6 and TRBJ2-7, with D perhaps matching TRBD1 (7 bases). The CDR3 spans 15 residues. The germline CDR1 and CDR2 sequences are SGHDT and YYEEEE. Trimming shortened V by 2 bases and J by 1 base, and 13 bases separated the two germline ends.

This rearrangement joins TRBV2 to TRBJ2-7; 7 bases are a match to TRBD1. Trimming took 7 bases from V and 2 from J; bases not matched to a gene: 2. This CDR3 comprises 12 residues. Germline V CDR1 and CDR2: SNHLY, FYNNEI. The chain's CDR3 is CASKTGTYEQYF. In DNA form, the CDR3 reads TGTGCCAGCAAGACAGGGACCTACGAGCAGTACTTC. The entire variable domain, with the rest obtained from reference TRBV2 and TRBJ2-7, is as follows: EPEVTQTPSHQVTQMGQEVILRCVPISNHLYFYWYRQILGQKVEFLVSFYNNEISEKSEIFDDQFSVERPDGSNFTLKIRSTKLEDSAMYFCASKTGTYEQYFGPGTRLTVT.